This section outlines one T cell receptor (beta chain) sequence together with its context. This specimen belongs to a study of blood T cell repertoires in COVID-19. The germline V gene encodes CDR1 SQVTM and CDR2 ANQGSEA. The CDR3 extends over 12 amino acids. V trimming: 6 bases; J trimming: 4 bases; junction bases outside the gene matches: 4. Only in-frame clones appear in the TCRdb table, and some are missing; sequencing was by immunoSEQ multiplex PCR. The repertoire holds about 200,000 clones, with 88% as singletons. This TCR was sampled from a man aged 40-49 years with active or convalescent COVID-19. Source material: peripheral blood. The V call is TRBV29-1, the J call TRBJ1-1, with 8 nucleotides matching TRBD1. In nucleotides, the CDR3 is TGCAGCGTGCACAGGGGGGGCACTGAAGCTTTCTTT. Its protein product is CSVHRGGTEAFF.